Detailed here is one T cell receptor beta chain. Its target is not known. The entry originates in a study of blood T cells in healthy people across ages. The V gene's germline CDR1 is SGDLS and CDR2 YYNGEE. With V trimmed by 3 bases and J by 2 bases, 3 bases remained unmatched. This CDR3 comprises 16 residues. Whole-study findings and limits: In long-lived donors, naive CD4+ cell counts and diversity exceeded those of aged donors. Roughly linearly, TCR beta diversity per million T cells fell as age increased.

In each sample, at least 7 million PBMCs were isolated. Primers used in a second PCR of roughly 7 to 12 cycles were a sample-barcoded 5' primer and a J-beta primer mix. A tag from a template-switch adaptor with 12 random nucleotides marked each cDNA molecule. TCRdb passed the 5' RACE reads through MiXCR, listing each CDR3 protein once. Seen here are about 650,000 distinct CDR3 sequences, about 34% observed once, and the top ten hold just over 15%. The V call is TRBV9, the J call TRBJ2-2; 11 positions agree with TRBD2. The sequence was obtained from a woman older than 75 in good health. Sample: blood. CDR3: CASSGLAGGNTGELFF. The CDR3 DNA reads as TGTGCCAGCAGCGGCCTAGCGGGGGGTAACACCGGGGAGCTGTTTTTT.